The 29 T cell receptor beta chains below all came from one sample that was sequenced in a study of Ad26.COV2.S vaccination and SARS-CoV-2 variants. Treatment in this sample: roughly 20 received Ad26.COV2.S at low or high dose, single or two shots; about 5 received placebo; per-sample allocation not given. Sampling took place 63 days after the first vaccine or placebo injection. TCRdb keeps only in-frame clones here, not all; method: immunoSEQ multiplex PCR. The table shows 400,000 to 450,000 clones, with roughly 87% occurring only once. Source: peripheral blood, taken in a trial of Ad26.COV2.S vaccine versus placebo. The receptor set was obtained from a person between 18 and 59 years old who received the Ad26.COV2.S COVID-19 vaccine or a placebo.

V usage is TRBV7-6 and J usage is TRBJ2-7, with TRBD1 matching over 9 bases. The CDR3 runs to 13 residues. The V segment lost 4 bases and the J segment 3 bases; nucleotides outside the gene matches: 1. CDR1 and CDR2 from the germline V gene are SGHVS and FNYEAQ. The CDR3 DNA sequence: TGTGCCAGCAGCTCGGACAGGGGCTACGAGCAGTACTTC. As protein: CASSSDRGYEQYF.

The chain carries TRBV28 and TRBJ1-4; 9 bases match TRBD1. Per germline, CDR1 MDHEN and CDR2 SYDVKM. The CDR3 runs to 15 residues. V trimming: 5 bases; J trimming: 8 bases; junction bases outside the gene matches: 9. The CDR3 bases are TGTGCCAGCAGTCAACCCCGACAGGGGGACGAAAAACTGTTTTTT. Amino acid sequence: CASSQPRQGDEKLFF.

This chain links TRBV28 with TRBJ2-5, with 10 bases lining up with TRBD1. The CDR3 totals 18 residues. V shed 3 bases, J shed 4 bases, and the junction held 14 bases outside the gene matches. Germline CDR1 is MDHEN and CDR2 is SYDVKM. CDR3 in DNA: TGTGCCAGCAGTTTCCCCGCGGAAGGGACAGGGGATGGAGAGACCCAGTACTTC. Residues: CASSFPAEGTGDGETQYF. The whole variable domain, filled in from reference TRBV28 and TRBJ2-5, reads DVKVTQSSRYLVKRTGEKVFLECVQDMDHENMFWYRQDPGLGLRLIYFSYDVKMKEKGDIPEGYSVSREKKERFSLILESASTNQTSMYLCASSFPAEGTGDGETQYFGPGTRLLVL.

This rearrangement joins TRBV27 to TRBJ2-3; TRBD2 is a possible D gene (5 bases). Germline-derived CDR1 and CDR2 are MNHEY and SMNVEV (reference sequence). The CDR3 loop spans 16 amino acids. Trimming stripped 2 bases from V and 3 bases from J, with 15 bases between. The CDR3 region has the DNA TGTGCCAGCAGTTTAATGACCCACCGAGGGACAGATACGCAGTATTTT. This codes for CASSLMTHRGTDTQYF.

The chain recombines TRBV6-5 with TRBJ1-4, with TRBD1 matching over 9 bases. The V and J ends lost 6 bases and 8 bases, in that order; junction bases with no gene match: 10. The germline V gene encodes CDR1 MNHEY and CDR2 SVGAGI. The length of the CDR3 is 15 residues. The CDR3 reads CASSAGDRAGEKLFF. In nucleotides, the CDR3 is TGTGCCAGCAGCGCCGGGGACAGGGCGGGAGAAAAACTGTTTTTT.

The chain uses TRBV28 and TRBJ2-5; unclear D gene. The V end lost 4 bases, the J end lost 7 bases, and 10 bases lay between the germline ends. Germline V gene data show CDR1 as MDHEN and CDR2 as SYDVKM. The CDR3 is 12 residues long. The CDR3: CASSSGDGTQYF. The CDR3 nucleotides read TGTGCCAGCAGTTCCGGAGACGGGACCCAGTACTTC.

J is TRBJ1-2 and V is TRBV19; 7 bases match TRBD1. Looked up from germline, CDR1 is LNHDA and CDR2 is SQIVND (reference sequence). The J segment lost 4 bases and the V segment lost 4 bases, leaving 6 bases of the junction unmatched. This CDR3 is built from 14 residues. The CDR3 bases are TGTGCCAGTAGTAACCACAGGGGTGGCTATGGCTACACCTTC. This codes for CASSNHRGGYGYTF.

V and J are TRBV3-1 (or the pseudogene TRBV3-2) and TRBJ2-7, with TRBD1 matching over 8 bases. Unmatched junction bases numbered 6, after V lost 5 bases and J lost 9 bases. Per germline, CDR1 LGHDT and CDR2 YNNKEL (reference sequence). The length of the CDR3 is 12 residues. CDR3 in amino acids: CASSAGGVMQYF. The CDR3 DNA follows: TGTGCCAGCAGCGCAGGGGGCGTTATGCAGTACTTC.

The gene calls are TRBV13 and TRBJ2-7, with 10 bases that match TRBD2. Germline lookup yields CDR1 PRHDT and CDR2 FYEKMQ (reference sequence). V shed 0 bases and J 2 bases; nucleotides not matched to a gene: 10. This CDR3 comprises 18 residues. DNA for the CDR3: TGTGCCAGCAGCTTAGGACGAGCGGGAGGGAGTGGGGCCTACGAGCAGTACTTC. It specifies CASSLGRAGGSGAYEQYF.

The rearrangement joins TRBV3-1 (or the pseudogene TRBV3-2) to TRBJ1-5; D remains unclear. The CDR3 length is 13 residues. Germline assignment: CDR1 LGHDT and CDR2 YNNKEL (reference sequence). Trimming shortened V by 4 bases and J by 3 bases, and 7 bases separated the two germline ends. The CDR3 region has the DNA TGTGCCAGCAGCCGGCAGATCAATCAGCCCCAGCATTTT. Its protein is CASSRQINQPQHF.

Turning to this clone: One end of the junction fails to match germline, which may point to a read error. The chain joins TRBV5-4 to TRBJ2-7; 11 bases match TRBD1. Germline CDR1 is SGHNT and CDR2 is YYREEE (reference sequence). The CDR3 is 15 residues long. DNA for the CDR3: TGTGCCAGCAGCCCATGGACAGGGGGCTCCCACGAGCAGTACTTC. It is translated as CASSPWTGGSHEQYF.

This CDR3 reads CASSQNPSGRNTGELFF. DNA of the CDR3: TGTGCCAGCAGCCAGAATCCTAGCGGGAGGAATACCGGGGAGCTGTTTTTT. V gene TRBV9 combines with J gene TRBJ2-2; TRBD2 agrees at 11 bases. The CDR3 is made up of 17 amino acids. Germline V CDR1 and CDR2: SGDLS, YYNGEE. Germline trimming cut 4 bases from V and 5 bases from J; bases unmatched to any gene: 10.

J is TRBJ2-1 and V is TRBV5-4; D remains ambiguous. V gave up 1 base and J gave up 6 bases, with 14 bases separating them. The CDR3 runs to 15 residues. Germline V gene data show CDR1 as SGHNT and CDR2 as YYREEE (reference sequence). The CDR3 loop is CASSLSLVRSNEQFF. For the CDR3, the DNA is TGTGCCAGCAGCTTGAGCCTAGTACGGTCCAATGAGCAGTTCTTC.

V and J are TRBV5-4 and TRBJ2-1; the D is unclear. Germline V gene sequence: CDR1 SGHNT, CDR2 YYREEE (reference sequence). Trimming cost V 4 bases and J 3 bases, with 14 bases left between them. This CDR3 contains 15 residues. In DNA form, the CDR3 reads TGTGCCAGCAGCCCCGAAGGAAAGTACTACAATGAGCAGTTCTTC. This gives the protein CASSPEGKYYNEQFF.

The rearrangement links TRBV6-2 or TRBV6-3 to TRBJ1-2; tentative D call: TRBD1 (5 bases). V shed 0 bases and J shed 7 bases, with 12 bases lying between them. The CDR3 sequence is 14 residues long. Looked up from germline, CDR1 is MNHEY and CDR2 is SVGEGT. Written as DNA, the CDR3 is TGTGCCAGCAGTTACTCGCCAGGGAGGAGTGGCTACACCTTC. This encodes CASSYSPGRSGYTF.

The chain links TRBV7-6 to TRBJ2-1, with 10 bases aligning to TRBD2. Looked up from germline, CDR1 is SGHVS and CDR2 is FNYEAQ. V was pared by 2 bases and J by 9 bases, with 10 bases of the junction left unmatched. The CDR3 has 16 residues. The CDR3 loop is CASSLIAGGPRSEQFF. The DNA of the CDR3 is TGTGCCAGCAGCTTAATAGCGGGAGGACCCCGAAGTGAGCAGTTCTTC.

This chain uses TRBV28 with TRBJ2-3, with D maybe TRBD1 (6 bases). Germline V gives CDR1 MDHEN, CDR2 SYDVKM. CDR3 length equals 15 residues. Trimming cost V 8 bases and J 7 bases, with 22 bases left between them. For the CDR3, the DNA is TGTGCCAGCTTTGCGGCGCAGGGGAGACCGTATACGCAGTATTTT. Its protein product is CASFAAQGRPYTQYF.

The chain links TRBV7-9 to TRBJ2-1, with 7 bases fitting TRBD1. The CDR3 runs 14 residues. V was pared by 6 bases and J by 7 bases, with 9 bases of the junction left unmatched. Per the germline V gene, CDR1 is SEHNR and CDR2 is FQNEAQ (reference sequence). The CDR3, as DNA: TGTGCCAGCAGACGACAGGGTGAGACGAATGAGCAGTTCTTC. Protein sequence: CASRRQGETNEQFF.

The count of this clone is one. The V call is TRBV5-4, the J call TRBJ2-1, with D perhaps matching TRBD1 (5 bases). The CDR3 has 15 residues. In germline, CDR1 is SGHNT, CDR2 YYREEE (reference sequence). Deletions cut 0 bases from V and 3 bases from J, with 10 bases between. CDR3 coding DNA: TGTGCCAGCAGCTTGGATAAAGGGGTCTACAATGAGCAGTTCTTC. Translating it yields CASSLDKGVYNEQFF.

The chain combines TRBV2 with TRBJ2-7, with TRBD2 matching 7 bases. V shed 6 bases, J shed 1 base, and the junction held 3 bases outside the gene matches. The germline gives CDR1 SNHLY, CDR2 FYNNEI. The CDR3 spans 13 residues. CDR3 in amino acids: CASRELASYEQYF. CDR3 nucleotide sequence: TGTGCCAGCAGGGAACTAGCGTCCTACGAGCAGTACTTC.

V is TRBV27 and J is TRBJ2-2; D is possibly TRBD2 (5 bases). Trimming pared 8 bases from V and 10 bases from J, leaving 20 bases between. This CDR3 region has 14 residues. In germline, CDR1 is MNHEY, CDR2 SMNVEV (reference sequence). The CDR3 bases are TGTGCCAGCTCCATTCGGTACCGGGATCCGGAGCTGTTTTTT. Residues: CASSIRYRDPELFF.

The CDR3 coding sequence is TGTGCCAGCAGCCCTCCAGGCAGGGAGAGGGACAATGAGCAGTTCTTC. Its translation is CASSPPGRERDNEQFF. The chain combines TRBV7-3 with TRBJ2-1; D may correspond to TRBD1 or TRBD2 (5 bases each). Trimming removed 5 bases from V and 5 bases from J, with 19 bases in between. The CDR3 has 16 amino acids. Germline values: CDR1 SGHTA, CDR2 FQGTGA.

The chain uses TRBV7-3 and TRBJ2-1; the D is unclear. Deletions cut 5 bases from V and 7 bases from J, with 12 bases between. The CDR3 runs 13 residues. CDR1 is SGHTA and CDR2 is FQGTGA in the germline V gene. In DNA, the CDR3 is TGTGCCAGCAGCCCCTCCGGCATAAATGAGCAGTTCTTC. It translates to CASSPSGINEQFF.

This clone was observed once. The chain uses TRBV10-2 and TRBJ2-5, with D perhaps TRBD1 or TRBD2 (5 bases each). Germline CDR1 and CDR2: WSHSY and SAAADI. The ends were cut back, 9 bases at V and 5 bases at J, with 16 bases in the middle. This CDR3 is 13 amino acids long. The CDR3 is CASSRGSGETQYF. The CDR3 DNA sequence: TGCGCCAGTTCGAGGGGATCCGGGGAGACCCAGTACTTC.

The V gene is TRBV5-1, the J gene TRBJ2-3, with 7 bases identical to TRBD2. This CDR3 is built from 18 residues. Trimming removed 5 bases from V and 2 bases from J; junction bases left unmatched: 17. Germline loops: CDR1 SGHRS, CDR2 YFSETQ. The CDR3 sequence: CASRKGGSRASITDTQYF. DNA for the CDR3: TGCGCCAGCAGAAAGGGCGGGAGCCGTGCTTCTATCACAGATACGCAGTATTTT.

This CDR3 reads CASSVGPESGNTIYF. For the CDR3, the DNA is TGTGCCAGCAGCGTAGGTCCGGAGTCTGGAAACACCATATATTTT. The chain recombines TRBV9 with TRBJ1-3; D is unresolved. Germline CDR1 and CDR2: SGDLS and YYNGEE. This CDR3 has 15 residues. Deletions cut 0 bases from V and 1 base from J, with 8 bases between.

This chain uses TRBV2 with TRBJ2-1, with TRBD2 identical over 9 bases. The J segment lost 2 bases and the V segment lost 4 bases, leaving 15 bases of the junction unmatched. This CDR3 is 19 amino acids long. From germline, CDR1 is SNHLY and CDR2 FYNNEI. The CDR3 nucleotides are TGTGCCAGCAGTGTGTTTATTGAAGGGACTAGCCCTCCCTACAATGAGCAGTTCTTC. Protein product: CASSVFIEGTSPPYNEQFF.

The sample holds one count of this clone. The chain employs TRBV19 and TRBJ2-2; D perhaps matches TRBD1 (6 bases). The CDR3 spans 15 residues. CDR1 and CDR2 from the germline V gene are LNHDA and SQIVND (reference sequence). Trimming pared 6 bases from V and 1 base from J, leaving 12 bases between. The CDR3 nucleotides are TGTGCCAGTAGATCTGGGGGCGGGAACACCGGGGAGCTGTTTTTT. Translated: CASRSGGGNTGELFF.

This rearrangement joins TRBV19 to TRBJ1-1; D unresolved. The ends were cut back, 10 bases at V and 3 bases at J, with 18 bases in the middle. The CDR3 runs 14 residues. Germline CDR1 and CDR2: LNHDA and SQIVND (reference sequence). The CDR3 DNA follows: TGTGCCACCCGAAGGGTGCCCAAGTACACTGAAGCTTTCTTT. This gives the protein CATRRVPKYTEAFF. The variable domain in full, completed from reference TRBV19 and TRBJ1-1, reads DGGITQSPKYLFRKEGQNVTLSCEQNLNHDAMYWYRQDPGQGLRLIYYSQIVNDFQKGDIAEGYSVSREKKESFPLTVTSAQKNPTAFYLCATRRVPKYTEAFFGQGTRLTVV.